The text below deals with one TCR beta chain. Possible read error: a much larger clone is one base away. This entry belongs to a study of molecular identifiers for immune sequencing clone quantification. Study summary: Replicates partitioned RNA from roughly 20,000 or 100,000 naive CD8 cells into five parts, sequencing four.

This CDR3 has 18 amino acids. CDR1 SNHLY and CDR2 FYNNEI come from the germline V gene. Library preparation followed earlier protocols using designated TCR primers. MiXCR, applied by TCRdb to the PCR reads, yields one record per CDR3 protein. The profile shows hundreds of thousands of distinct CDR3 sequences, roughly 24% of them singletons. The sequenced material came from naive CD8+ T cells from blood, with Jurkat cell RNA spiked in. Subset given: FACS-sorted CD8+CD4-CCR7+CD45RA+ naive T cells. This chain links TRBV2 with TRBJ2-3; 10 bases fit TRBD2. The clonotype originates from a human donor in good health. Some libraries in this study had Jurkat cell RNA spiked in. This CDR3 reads CAGSEGVAGGPSTDTQYF. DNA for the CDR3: TGTGCCGGCAGTGAAGGGGTAGCGGGAGGCCCTAGCACAGATACGCAGTATTTT.